The text below deals with one TCR beta chain. No antigen is known for it. Base qualities are not provided; no much larger clone lies one nucleotide away. Trimming takes 4 bases off V and 4 bases off J; junction bases not matched to a gene: 7. Spanning cysteine to phenylalanine, the CDR3 consists of 15 amino acids. CDR3 DNA only is kept here, 45 bases in frame from base 1. Per the germline V gene (reference sequence), MNHNY is the CDR1 and SVGAGI is the CDR2. This sample was included in a study of T cell changes during pregnancy in multiple sclerosis (dated by TCRdb to between 2018 and 2020). For context, the study as a whole: The study examined how the T cell repertoire changed over the course of pregnancy in women with multiple sclerosis.

The library was produced with the immunoSEQ multiplex PCR assay. The table was pulled from immuneACCESS by TCRdb, which kept in-frame rearrangements only. Such tables lose some clones; where checked, under half of the loss comes from unresolved V genes, and the rest has no known cause. The sample has some 70,000 clones on record, roughly 92% of them singletons. Approximately 3% of the sample lies in the top ten. This clonotype originated in a female donor in good health, enrolled as a control in a pregnancy study. Specimen: CD8+ T cells from peripheral blood mononuclear cells, collected in the third trimester of pregnancy. This chain joins TRBV6-6 to TRBJ1-1; 9 bases in the junction line up with TRBD1. The CDR3 here reads CASSWERTGATEAFF. The nucleotides are TGTGCCAGCAGTTGGGAGAGGACAGGGGCCACTGAAGCTTTCTTT.